This TCR beta chain was found in a study of blood T cell repertoires in COVID-19. Libraries were prepared by immunoSEQ multiplex PCR; TCRdb keeps only in-frame clonotypes and omits some of them. The sample includes approximately 500,000 clones, around nine tenths of them seen just once. With V trimmed by 4 bases and J by 4 bases, 12 bases remained unmatched. Germline CDR1 LGHDT, CDR2 YNNKEL (reference sequence). The CDR3 has 16 amino acids. This sequence joins TRBV3-1 (or the pseudogene TRBV3-2) and TRBJ1-2; 7 positions match TRBD1. Input material: PBMCs or T cells enriched from blood (not recorded which). This receptor was identified in a woman in her thirties or forties who had recovered from COVID-19. CDR3 DNA sequence: TGTGCCAGCAGCCCGTTAGGGACAGAAAGGAGCTATGGCTACACCTTC. It is translated as CASSPLGTERSYGYTF.